This T cell receptor beta chain was sequenced for a study of T cells in Graves' hyperthyroidism and ophthalmopathy. This CDR3 comprises 14 residues. Between the trimmed V and J ends, which lost 9 bases and 4 bases, there was a span of 16 bases. In germline, CDR1 is MNHEY, CDR2 SMNVEV (reference sequence). Regions amplified from RNA transcripts were the TCR beta CDR3 regions. The TCR CDR3 first-round RT-PCR relied on the HTBI primer set. TCRdb re-analysed the multiplex PCR reads in MiXCR, keeping a single row per CDR3 protein. The sample yields hundreds of thousands of distinct CDR3 sequences, under 15% seen once. This clonotype was recorded many times.

This chain uses TRBV27 with TRBJ1-3, with a weak D call TRBD1 (5 bases). This receptor was taken from a woman younger than 30 with Graves' hyperthyroidism. Sequencing used blood. The CDR3 DNA follows: TGTGCCAGTGGTGTTAGGGGCTCCGGAAACACCATATATTTT. This gives the protein CASGVRGSGNTIYF.